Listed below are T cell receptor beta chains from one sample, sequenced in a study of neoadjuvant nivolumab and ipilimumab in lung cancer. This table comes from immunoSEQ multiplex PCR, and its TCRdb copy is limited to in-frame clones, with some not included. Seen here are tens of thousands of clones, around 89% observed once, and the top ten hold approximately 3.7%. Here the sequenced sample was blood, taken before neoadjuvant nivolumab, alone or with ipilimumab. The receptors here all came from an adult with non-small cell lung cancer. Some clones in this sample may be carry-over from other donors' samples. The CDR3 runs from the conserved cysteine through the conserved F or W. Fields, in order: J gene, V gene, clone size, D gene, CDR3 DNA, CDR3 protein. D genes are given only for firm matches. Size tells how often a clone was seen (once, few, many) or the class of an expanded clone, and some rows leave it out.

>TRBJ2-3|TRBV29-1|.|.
TGCAGCGTTGGTGGGGGTTTTACAGATACGCAGTATTTT
CSVGGGFTDTQYF
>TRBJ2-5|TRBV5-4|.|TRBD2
TGTGCCAGCAGCTCGGGACTAGCGGGAGGAGAGACCCAGTACTTC
CASSSGLAGGETQYF
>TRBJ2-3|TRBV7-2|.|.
TGTGCCAGCAGCTTAGCGACAGCGACAGATACGCAGTATTTT
CASSLATATDTQYF
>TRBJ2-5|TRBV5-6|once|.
TGTGCCAGCAGCCGGACGGCCCAAGAGACCCAGTACTTC
CASSRTAQETQYF
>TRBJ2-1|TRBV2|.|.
TGTGCCAGCAGGGTCCACAATGAGCAGTTCTTC
CASRVHNEQFF
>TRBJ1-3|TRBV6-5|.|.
TGTGCCAGCAAATTGGACAGTAGCAACACCATATATTTT
CASKLDSSNTIYF
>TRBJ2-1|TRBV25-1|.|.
TGTGCCAGCAGTCAGAATATCGGTGGTGAGCAGTTCTTC
CASSQNIGGEQFF
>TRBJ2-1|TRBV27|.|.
TGTGCCAGCGGGTACAATGAGCAGTTCTTC
CASGYNEQFF
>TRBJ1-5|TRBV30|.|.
TGTGCCTGGAGTGAGGGACCCAATCAGCCCCAGCATTTT
CAWSEGPNQPQHF
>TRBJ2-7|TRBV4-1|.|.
TGCGCCAGCAGCCAAGATCCAGTAGTGAGGTACGAGCAGTACTTC
CASSQDPVVRYEQYF
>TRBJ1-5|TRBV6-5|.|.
TGTGCCAGCAGGAGTACGGGGTTGGGGCCCCAGCATTTT
CASRSTGLGPQHF
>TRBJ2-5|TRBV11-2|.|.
TGTGCCAGCAGCTTAGATCCGTGGGAGACCCAGTACTTC
CASSLDPWETQYF
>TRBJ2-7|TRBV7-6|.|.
TGTGCCAGCAGCTCCCCGGGCTACGAGCAGTACTTC
CASSSPGYEQYF
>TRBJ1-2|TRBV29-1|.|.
TGCAGCGTTGAAAGATCTAACTATGGCTACACCTTC
CSVERSNYGYTF
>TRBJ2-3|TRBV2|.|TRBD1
TGTGCCAGCAGCTTGGGACAGACTAGCACAGATACGCAGTATTTT
CASSLGQTSTDTQYF
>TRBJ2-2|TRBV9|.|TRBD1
TGTGCCAGCAGCGTAGCGCAGGGGGCGCAACCAACCGGGGAGCTGTTTTTT
CASSVAQGAQPTGELFF
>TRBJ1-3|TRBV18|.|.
TGTGCCAGCTCACCATATGACAGTAGCTCTGGAAACACCATATATTTT
CASSPYDSSSGNTIYF
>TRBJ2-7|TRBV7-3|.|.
TGTGCCAGCAGCTTACACCCCACGGGGGAGCAGTACTTC
CASSLHPTGEQYF
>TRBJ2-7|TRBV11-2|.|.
TGTGCCAGCAGTGATGGAGGCCCCCTGAACGAGCAGTACTTC
CASSDGGPLNEQYF
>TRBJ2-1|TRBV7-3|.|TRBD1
TGTGCCAGCAGCTCACGGGGACAGTCTCTCAACAATGAGCAGTTCTTC
CASSSRGQSLNNEQFF
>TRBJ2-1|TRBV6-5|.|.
TGTGCCAGCAGTTTCCTCCTCCTGGGGGAGCAGTTCTTC
CASSFLLLGEQFF
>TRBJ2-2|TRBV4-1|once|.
TGCGCCAGCAGCCCGCCCAAAGGAGTCATAGGCACCGGGGAGCTGTTTTTT
CASSPPKGVIGTGELFF
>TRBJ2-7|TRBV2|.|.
TGTGCCAGCAGAGCAACTAGTGGCTACGAGCAGTACTTC
CASRATSGYEQYF
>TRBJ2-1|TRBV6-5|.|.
TGTGCCAGCAGGACCCCGGGCAAATACAATGAGCAGTTCTTC
CASRTPGKYNEQFF
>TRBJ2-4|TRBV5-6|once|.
TGTGCCAGCAGCTCGGTGGCAGAAAACATTCAGTACTTC
CASSSVAENIQYF
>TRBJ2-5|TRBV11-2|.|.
TGTGCCAGCAGCTCGCGAGGGGAGACCCAGTACTTC
CASSSRGETQYF
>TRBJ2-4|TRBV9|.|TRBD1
TGTGCCAGCAGCAATGGGACAGTTAACATTCAGTACTTC
CASSNGTVNIQYF
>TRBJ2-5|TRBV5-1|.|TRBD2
TGCGCCAGCAGCTTGGAAGCAGCGGGAGGGCTAGAGACCCAGTACTTC
CASSLEAAGGLETQYF
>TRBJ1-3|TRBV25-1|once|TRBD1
TGTGCCAGCAGTCGTCAGGGGGCTTCAAACACCATATATTTT
CASSRQGASNTIYF
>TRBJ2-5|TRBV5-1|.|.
TGCGCCAGCAGCTCGGGGACCATCCAAGAGACCCAGTACTTC
CASSSGTIQETQYF
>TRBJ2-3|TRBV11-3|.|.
TGTGCCAGCAGCTTAGGTGGAGGGGAAGATACGCAGTATTTT
CASSLGGGEDTQYF
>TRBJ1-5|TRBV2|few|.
TGTGCCAGCAGCTCCACGATTAGCAATCAGCCCCAGCATTTT
CASSSTISNQPQHF
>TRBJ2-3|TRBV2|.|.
TGTGCCAGCAGTGATTTCCGCGGAGGGGACTCCCGGAGCACAGATACGCAGTATTTT
CASSDFRGGDSRSTDTQYF
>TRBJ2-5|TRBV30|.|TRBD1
TGTGCCTGGGCCCCGGGACCAGGGGGAGAGACCCAGTACTTC
CAWAPGPGGETQYF
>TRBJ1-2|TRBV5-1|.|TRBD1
TGCGCCAGCAGCTTGGACAGGGGTCTTGGCTACACCTTC
CASSLDRGLGYTF
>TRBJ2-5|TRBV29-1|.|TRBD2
TGCAGCGCTACCCGCCCTAGCGGGAGGGTGGCAGAGACCCAGTACTTC
CSATRPSGRVAETQYF
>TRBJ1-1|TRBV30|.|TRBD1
TGTGCCTGGATATCCCACAGGGGGTGGGTCACTGAAGCTTTCTTT
CAWISHRGWVTEAFF
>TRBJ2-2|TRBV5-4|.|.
TGTGCCAGCAGCCTTGAAACCGGGGAGCTGTTTTTT
CASSLETGELFF
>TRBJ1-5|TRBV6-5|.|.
TGTGCCAGCAGCCGAGGTGGGAGCAATCAGCCCCAGCATTTT
CASSRGGSNQPQHF
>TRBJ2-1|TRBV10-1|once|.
TGCGCCAGCAGTGAACCAGGGACCCATGAGCAGTTCTTC
CASSEPGTHEQFF